This T cell receptor beta chain was captured by sequencing in a study of blood T cells in healthy people across ages. A second about 6 to 12 cycle PCR used barcoded and J-beta primers. TCRdb re-called the 5' RACE reads through MiXCR, storing one row per CDR3 protein. The sample yields about 1.5 million distinct CDR3 sequences, about 45% seen once. The V and J ends lost 0 bases and 3 bases respectively, with 19 bases between them. CDR1 is SGHRS, CDR2 YFSETQ, per germline. The CDR3 has 18 amino acids. This clonotype was obtained from a woman aged 18 to 35 in good health. The chain carries TRBV5-1 and TRBJ1-5, with TRBD1 as a possible D gene (6 bases). The sequenced material came from blood. This chain's CDR3 is CASSLGGHLPGDNQPQHF. In DNA, the CDR3 is TGCGCCAGCAGCTTGGGGGGACATCTCCCTGGGGACAATCAGCCCCAGCATTTT.